One sample yielded the 8 T cell receptor beta chains listed below, sequenced in a study of vaccination and CD4 T cells after COVID-19. The time point here: late sampling 161 to 241 days after vaccination in a few convalescent patients. Specified treatment: roughly 11-day PBMC culture with coronavirus spike peptide pools or control peptides (ViraFEST assay). For these receptors, no antigen is known. Sequenced with the Oncomine TCR Beta short-read assay was DNA taken from cultured CD4+ T cells. Each CDR3 protein is one row after TCRdb ran MiXCR on the PCR reads. The sample lists 20,000 to 25,000 distinct CDR3 sequences, roughly 46% seen once, with about 13% in the top ten. The sample here was CD4+ T cells from blood, cultured in vitro, taken about 7 months after SARS-CoV-2 vaccination. The receptors come from a human donor who had recovered from COVID-19.

The CDR3 nucleotides read TGTGCCAGCGGGGACCGGACGGGGGATGGGGTCTACGAGCAGTACTTC. Amino acid sequence: CASGDRTGDGVYEQYF. This rearrangement joins TRBV6-1 to TRBJ2-7, with D possibly TRBD2 on 6 matching bases. Trimming left V 8 bases short and J 3 bases short, with 23 bases between. The germline V gene has CDR1 MNHNS and CDR2 SASEGT. CDR3 length equals 16 residues.

This rearrangement joins TRBV7-8 to TRBJ2-7; no clear D. The CDR3 loop spans 15 amino acids. Trimming stripped 5 bases from V and 5 bases from J, with 19 bases between. Germline CDR1 and CDR2: SGHVS and FQNEAQ. This CDR3 reads CASSRDRTVGNEQYF. The CDR3 nucleotides read TGTGCCAGCAGCAGGGATCGGACGGTGGGTAACGAGCAGTACTTC.

V gene TRBV6-1 combines with J gene TRBJ2-1, with TRBD1 as a possible D gene (6 bases). Trimming took 2 bases from V and 2 from J, leaving 10 bases between them. The CDR3 loop spans 15 amino acids. CDR1 MNHNS and CDR2 SASEGT come from the germline V gene. CDR3 sequence reads: CASSEWDITYNEQFF. The CDR3 DNA reads as TGTGCCAGCAGTGAATGGGACATTACCTACAATGAGCAGTTCTTC.

By its share, this clonotype is medium-sized. The rearrangement joins TRBV7-2 to TRBJ2-3; unclear D gene. Germline V gives CDR1 SGHTA, CDR2 FQGNSA. CDR3 length: 16 residues. Between the trimmed V and J ends, which lost 5 bases and 0 bases, there was a span of 15 bases. CDR3 loop: CASSPSGTSSTDTQYF. The CDR3 region has the DNA TGTGCCAGCAGCCCCTCTGGTACCTCTAGCACAGATACGCAGTATTTT.

The V and J genes are TRBV20-1 and TRBJ1-2, with 8 bases matching TRBD1. CDR1 is DFQATT and CDR2 is SNEGSKA in the germline V gene (reference sequence). The length of the CDR3 is 12 residues. The junction had 1 base not matched to a gene; V was cut back by 5 bases and J by 2 bases. CDR3 sequence: CSARTGNYGYTF. In DNA, the CDR3 is TGCAGTGCTCGGACAGGGAACTATGGCTACACCTTC.

A few counts support this clonotype. The chain carries TRBV20-1 and TRBJ2-1; the match to TRBD1 covers 9 bases. V was clipped by 6 bases and J by 7 bases; unmatched bases: 10. The CDR3 loop spans 14 amino acids. CDR1 DFQATT and CDR2 SNEGSKA come from the germline V gene (reference sequence). The CDR3 nucleotides read TGCAGTGCGAGGGACAGGGTCAGGCAGAATGAGCAGTTCTTC. Residues: CSARDRVRQNEQFF.

In this sample, this clonotype turned up once. The rearrangement links TRBV6-2 or TRBV6-3 to TRBJ2-7; TRBD1 agrees at 7 bases. The CDR3 spans 13 residues. CDR1 is MNHEY, CDR2 SVGEGT, per germline. The ends lost 5 bases at V and 9 bases at J; junction bases unmatched: 10. As DNA, the CDR3 is TGTGCCAGCAGTAAACCCGGGACAGTTGTGCAGTACTTC. Residues: CASSKPGTVVQYF.

This chain's CDR3 is CASSYSGGAADTQYF. The CDR3 DNA reads as TGTGCCAGCAGCTATAGCGGCGGGGCAGCAGATACGCAGTATTTT. The chain recombines TRBV7-9 with TRBJ2-3, with D tentatively TRBD2 (6 bases). Germline V lookup: CDR1 SEHNR, CDR2 FQNEAQ (reference sequence). Trimming removed 4 bases from V and 4 bases from J, with 15 bases in between. This CDR3 is 15 amino acids long.